Shown below are 25 T cell receptor beta chains from a single sample sequenced in a study of immune heterogeneity within non-small cell lung tumors. Bulk tumor genomic DNA was the template, and each sample received 600 ng. Surgery yielded several widely spaced biopsies per primary tumor. Each patient presented with untreated, newly diagnosed non-small cell lung cancer and received curative surgery. Amplification of TCR beta CDR3 was performed by multiplex PCR with 32 V and 13 J primers. TCRdb ran MiXCR on the multiplex PCR reads and lists one entry per CDR3 protein. Of about 4,900 distinct CDR3 sequences in the sample, approximately 25% were seen once. The sample was lung tumor tissue. Source of these receptors: a man between 60 and 75 years old with non-small cell lung cancer.

V usage is TRBV7-8 and J usage is TRBJ2-3; weak D call: TRBD2 (6 bases). Trimming shortened V by 2 bases and J by 3 bases, and 21 bases separated the two germline ends. This CDR3 has 18 residues. From germline, CDR1 is SGHVS and CDR2 FQNEAQ. CDR3 in DNA: TGTGCCAGCAGCTTAAGTCGCCAGGGAGGAAGGGTAACAGATACGCAGTATTTT. It yields the protein CASSLSRQGGRVTDTQYF.

This chain joins TRBV10-3 and TRBJ2-5; D call uncertain. CDR3 size: 13 residues. In germline, CDR1 is ENHRY, CDR2 SYGVKD. The ends were cut back, 2 bases at V and 4 bases at J, with 8 bases in the middle. CDR3 loop: CAISEIQRETQYF. In DNA, the CDR3 is TGTGCCATCAGTGAGATCCAGAGAGAGACCCAGTACTTC.

The chain carries TRBV11-3 and TRBJ2-1; TRBD2 matches 12 bases. Germline V lookup: CDR1 SGHNT, CDR2 YENEEA. The CDR3 has 15 amino acids. Trimming took 5 bases from V and 8 from J; bases not matched to a gene: 7. This CDR3 is CASSPTSGGTDEQFF. The DNA for the CDR3 is TGTGCCAGCAGCCCGACTAGCGGGGGCACGGATGAGCAGTTCTTC. Drawing the rest from reference TRBV11-3 and TRBJ2-1, the complete variable domain is EAGVVQSPRYKIIEKKQPVAFWCNPISGHNTLYWYLQNLGQGPELLIRYENEEAVDDSQLPKDRFSAERLKGVDSTLKIQPAELGDSAVYLCASSPTSGGTDEQFFGPGTRLTVL.

The chain recombines TRBV2 with TRBJ2-7; D call uncertain. The germline gives CDR1 SNHLY, CDR2 FYNNEI. Trimming stripped 4 bases from V and 4 bases from J, with 8 bases between. The CDR3 runs to 12 residues. The CDR3 spells CASSVGRYEQYF. The CDR3 nucleotides read TGTGCCAGCAGTGTGGGCAGGTACGAGCAGTACTTC.

The rearrangement links TRBV11-2 to TRBJ2-5; D is undetermined. Trimming took 5 bases from V and 7 from J, leaving 14 bases between them. The CDR3 contains 13 residues. Germline V lookup: CDR1 SGHAT, CDR2 FQNNGV. The DNA of the CDR3 is TGTGCCAGCAGCGGGGTTCCTGGCGGGACCCAGTACTTC. This translates into CASSGVPGGTQYF.

The chain joins TRBV2 to TRBJ2-1; 14 bases are a match to TRBD2. Germline loops: CDR1 SNHLY, CDR2 FYNNEI. Unmatched junction bases numbered 11, after V lost 5 bases and J lost 8 bases. CDR3 length: 17 residues. The CDR3 sequence is CASSYPGLAGVPDEQFF. As DNA, the CDR3 is TGTGCCAGCAGTTACCCGGGACTAGCGGGAGTCCCAGATGAGCAGTTCTTC.

This clonotype was counted only a few times. The rearrangement joins TRBV2 to TRBJ2-7, with no clear D. The CDR3 length is 12 residues. V was shortened by 7 bases and J by 1 base, with 8 bases between the two germline ends. Germline V gene lookup returns CDR1 SNHLY and CDR2 FYNNEI. The DNA of the CDR3 is TGTGCCAGCATGCTGAATTCCTACGAGCAGTACTTC. Translation: CASMLNSYEQYF.

This clonotype showed up just a few times. CDR3 amino acids: CASPNIRGAKYGEQYF. CDR3 sequence (DNA): TGCGCCAGCCCGAATATTCGTGGGGCTAAATACGGAGAGCAGTACTTC. This chain links TRBV5-1 with TRBJ2-7; weak D call: TRBD1 (5 bases). The germline V gene has CDR1 SGHRS and CDR2 YFSETQ. The CDR3 consists of 16 residues. The V end was cut by 7 bases, the J end by 7 bases, with 27 bases between. The entire variable domain, with the rest obtained from reference TRBV5-1 and TRBJ2-7, is as follows: KAGVTQTPRYLIKTRGQQVTLSCSPISGHRSVSWYQQTPGQGLQFLFEYFSETQRNKGNFPGRFSGRQFSNSRSEMNVSTLELGDSALYLCASPNIRGAKYGEQYFGPGTRLTVT.

The chain links TRBV18 to TRBJ2-5; 7 positions agree with TRBD1. Germline values: CDR1 KGHSH, CDR2 LQKENI. V dropped 5 bases and J dropped 7; count of bases not matched to a gene: 7. The length of the CDR3 is 13 residues. The CDR3, as DNA: TGTGCCAGCTCAGCTGACAGGGATGGGACCCAGTACTTC. Encoded protein: CASSADRDGTQYF.

The sample holds one count of this clonotype. The chain uses TRBV2 and TRBJ1-4, with 9 bases aligning to TRBD1. Germline V gene lookup returns CDR1 SNHLY and CDR2 FYNNEI. The J segment lost 3 bases and the V segment lost 6 bases, leaving 5 bases of the junction unmatched. The CDR3 loop spans 15 amino acids. The CDR3 DNA reads as TGTGCCAGCAGCCCACAGGGGGCAGCTAATGAAAAACTGTTTTTT. Translation gives CASSPQGAANEKLFF.

This clonotype rates as large. The gene calls are TRBV20-1 and TRBJ1-1; D unresolved. The CDR3 runs 16 residues. V lost 4 bases and J lost 5, with 23 bases in between. The germline V gene encodes CDR1 DFQATT and CDR2 SNEGSKA (reference sequence). The CDR3: CSAITYRDGLRTEAFF. CDR3 nucleotides: TGCAGTGCTATAACGTATAGGGATGGGTTGCGGACTGAAGCTTTCTTT.

Within the sample, this clonotype is medium-sized. The gene calls are TRBV3-2 and TRBJ1-4; the table calls TRBD1, which could not be checked here. TRBV3-2 is given as a pseudogene. The CDR3 has 13 amino acids. This CDR3 is CASRETGVEKLFF. The CDR3, as DNA: TGTGCCAGCCGGGAAACCGGGGTAGAAAAACTGTTTTTT.

In DNA, the CDR3 is TGTGCCAGCAGTCAGCGGACAGGGAATGGCTACACCTTC. This encodes CASSQRTGNGYTF. The rearrangement joins TRBV28 to TRBJ1-2, with 8 bases fitting TRBD1. With V trimmed by 5 bases and J by 6 bases, 5 bases remained unmatched. CDR1 MDHEN and CDR2 SYDVKM come from the germline V gene. There are 13 residues in the CDR3.

J is TRBJ2-7 and V is TRBV29-1; 8 positions agree with TRBD1. Germline V gene lookup returns CDR1 SQVTM and CDR2 ANQGSEA. Trimming took 1 base from V and 5 from J; bases not matched to a gene: 10. There are 15 residues in the CDR3. The CDR3 loop reads CSVEARDRSLNEQYF. The CDR3 DNA reads as TGCAGCGTTGAAGCCCGGGACAGGTCCCTAAACGAGCAGTACTTC.

This chain joins TRBV5-1 and TRBJ2-3; a possible D gene is TRBD1 (6 bases). CDR1 SGHRS and CDR2 YFSETQ come from the germline V gene. V dropped 4 bases and J dropped 2 bases, with 11 bases sitting between them. CDR3 size: 14 residues. CDR3 residues: CASSTGQTTDTQYF. The CDR3 DNA sequence: TGCGCCAGCAGCACCGGACAGACCACAGATACGCAGTATTTT.

This clonotype was counted only a few times. This rearrangement joins TRBV28 to TRBJ1-2; 9 bases line up with TRBD1. Germline V gives CDR1 MDHEN, CDR2 SYDVKM. The CDR3 consists of 13 residues. Trimming cost V 3 bases and J 6 bases; bases outside gene matches: 2. CDR3 in DNA: TGTGCCAGCAGTTTCGGGACAGGGAATGGCTACACCTTC. This sequence encodes CASSFGTGNGYTF.

The chain is built from TRBV19 and TRBJ2-2, with a weak D call TRBD1 (5 bases). Germline-derived CDR1 and CDR2 are LNHDA and SQIVND (reference sequence). V lost 7 bases and J lost 6, with 15 bases in between. This CDR3 region has 14 residues. CDR3 loop: CASTKTWGPGELFF. The CDR3 DNA sequence: TGTGCCAGTACCAAAACTTGGGGCCCCGGGGAGCTGTTTTTT.

A few counts support this clonotype. The rearrangement joins TRBV6-1 to TRBJ2-7, with unresolved D. Trimming stripped 6 bases from V and 3 bases from J, with 3 bases between. Germline V CDR1 and CDR2: MNHNS, SASEGT. The CDR3 totals 10 residues. The CDR3 protein is CASRLYEQYF. DNA for the CDR3: TGTGCCAGCAGACTCTACGAGCAGTACTTC.

The rearrangement joins TRBV6-5 to TRBJ2-7; weak D call: TRBD2 (6 bases). The V gene's germline CDR1 is MNHEY and CDR2 SVGAGI. The CDR3 consists of 12 residues. Trimming removed 4 bases from V and 5 bases from J, with 9 bases in between. CDR3 sequence: CASSSWEDEQYF. For the CDR3, the DNA is TGTGCCAGCAGTTCCTGGGAGGACGAGCAGTACTTC.

This clonotype was detected once. This chain connects TRBV12-3 or TRBV12-4 to TRBJ2-7; 12 positions match TRBD1. V was pared by 5 bases and J by 6 bases, with 11 bases of the junction left unmatched. The CDR3 length is 16 residues. The DNA for the CDR3 is TGTGCCAGCAGTCCAGTTTCCGGGACAGGGGGCCCCGAGCAGTACTTC. Residues: CASSPVSGTGGPEQYF.

The CDR3 bases are TGTGCCAGCAGCGCCGATCCAGGGAGATCCTACGAGCAGTACTTC. Its translation: CASSADPGRSYEQYF. This chain uses TRBV9 with TRBJ2-7; D tentatively fits TRBD1 or TRBD2 (5 bases each). The germline V gene encodes CDR1 SGDLS and CDR2 YYNGEE. Trimming cost V 3 bases and J 1 base, with 14 bases left between them. The CDR3 is 15 residues long. Full variable domain (missing parts from reference TRBV9 and TRBJ2-7): DSGVTQTPKHLITATGQRVTLRCSPRSGDLSVYWYQQSLDQGLQFLIQYYNGEERAKGNILERFSAQQFPDLHSELNLSSLELGDSALYFCASSADPGRSYEQYFGPGTRLTVT.

This clonotype is large in the sample. The chain links TRBV2 to TRBJ2-3; D gene unclear. Deletions cut 5 bases from V and 8 bases from J, with 11 bases between. Germline values: CDR1 SNHLY, CDR2 FYNNEI. This CDR3 is built from 12 residues. The CDR3 bases are TGTGCCAGCAGTAGGGATGGTACTACGCAGTATTTT. Translation: CASSRDGTTQYF.

The CDR3 sequence is CASSEALYGYTF. CDR3 sequence (DNA): TGTGCCAGCAGTGAAGCTCTCTATGGCTACACCTTC. This chain links TRBV2 with TRBJ1-2; D call uncertain. From germline, CDR1 is SNHLY and CDR2 FYNNEI. CDR3 length equals 12 residues. V lost 0 bases to trimming and J lost 4 bases, with 3 bases between them.

This sequence joins TRBV5-1 and TRBJ1-1; D is possibly TRBD1 (5 bases). Trimming stripped 0 bases from V and 7 bases from J, with 16 bases between. CDR1 is SGHRS, CDR2 YFSETQ, per germline. This CDR3 contains 15 residues. The CDR3 protein is CASSLAGPTASEAFF. As DNA, the CDR3 is TGCGCCAGCAGCTTGGCGGGGCCGACCGCCAGTGAAGCTTTCTTT.

J is TRBJ2-7 and V is TRBV29-1; D might be TRBD1 (6 bases). Between the trimmed V and J ends, which lost 1 base and 0 bases, there was a span of 10 bases. Germline V CDR1 and CDR2: SQVTM, ANQGSEA. The CDR3 totals 14 residues. The CDR3 DNA sequence: TGCAGCGTTGAAGGGGACAAGAGCTCCTACGAGCAGTACTTC. The encoded protein is CSVEGDKSSYEQYF.